Below, 26 T cell receptor beta chains from the same sample are listed, as sequenced in a study of cytomegalovirus exposure and HLA in healthy donors (dated by TCRdb to the late 2010s). Receptor libraries were prepared by the immunoSEQ multiplex PCR assay. For the multiplex PCR, a mixture combining 60 forward primers for TCR Vbeta segments and 13 reverse primers for TCR Jbeta segments was used. Imported from immuneACCESS, the table was reduced by TCRdb to in-frame sequences with V and J called. These copies leave out some clones; in studies compared against another copy, an unresolved V gene accounts for under half, and the cause of the remainder is not known. The sample table holds more than 85,000 clones, of which 77% were seen once. The ten largest make up 9.6% of the sample. Material: PBMCs. These receptors came from a male donor in good health and CMV-seropositive.

This clone came up a few times. The chain couples TRBV4-3 to TRBJ1-6, with D uncertain. The CDR3 is 15 residues long. Trimming removed 0 bases at V and 0 bases at J, with 3 bases between. CDR1 and CDR2 from the germline V gene are LGHNA and YSLEER. CDR3 in amino acids: CASSQDSSYNSPLHF. The CDR3 DNA is TGCGCCAGCAGCCAAGACAGCTCCTATAATTCACCCCTCCACTTT.

The CDR3 is CASSPGQGNTDTQYF. CDR3 nucleotides: TGTGCCAGCAGCCCTGGACAGGGGAACACAGATACGCAGTATTTT. V gene TRBV9 combines with J gene TRBJ2-3; TRBD1 aligns across 9 bases. CDR3 length equals 15 residues. The germline V gene encodes CDR1 SGDLS and CDR2 YYNGEE. V shed 4 bases, J shed 2 bases, and the junction held 5 bases outside the gene matches.

This chain links TRBV9 with TRBJ1-1, with 10 bases fitting TRBD1. The length of the CDR3 is 14 residues. J gave up 10 bases and V 0 bases, and 6 bases lay outside the gene matches. Germline V gives CDR1 SGDLS, CDR2 YYNGEE. The chain's CDR3 is CASSVEGQGIGAFF. DNA of the CDR3: TGTGCCAGCAGCGTAGAGGGACAGGGGATCGGAGCTTTCTTT.

This rearrangement joins TRBV4-3 to TRBJ2-2, with a possible D match to TRBD1 (5 bases). Trimming pared 0 bases from V and 6 bases from J, leaving 17 bases between. Germline lookup yields CDR1 LGHNA and CDR2 YSLEER. This CDR3 spans 17 amino acids. Here the CDR3 reads CASSQDRLVGRAGELFF. The CDR3, as DNA: TGCGCCAGCAGCCAAGATCGGCTAGTGGGGCGCGCCGGGGAGCTGTTTTTT.

The rearrangement links TRBV7-2 to TRBJ1-1, with D possibly TRBD1 on 5 matching bases. Trimming stripped 3 bases from V and 4 bases from J, with 12 bases between. The CDR3 consists of 14 residues. Germline assignment: CDR1 SGHTA and CDR2 FQGNSA. CDR3 nucleotides: TGTGCCAGCAGCTTCCCGACAGCCGGCACTGAAGCTTTCTTT. Translated, it gives CASSFPTAGTEAFF.

The gene calls are TRBV27 and TRBJ2-7; 7 positions agree with TRBD1. Trimming at V came to 1 base and at J to 1 base, leaving 7 bases not matched to a gene. The CDR3 is 16 amino acids. Germline V gene sequence: CDR1 MNHEY, CDR2 SMNVEV (reference sequence). CDR3 sequence (DNA): TGTGCCAGCAGTTTATACACAGGGGCCTCGTCCTACGAGCAGTACTTC. Protein product: CASSLYTGASSYEQYF.

This chain connects TRBV5-6 to TRBJ2-1; 16 bases line up with TRBD2. V lost 4 bases, J lost 4 bases, and 8 bases stayed unmatched. Germline lookup yields CDR1 SGHDT and CDR2 YYEEEE. The CDR3 is made up of 18 amino acids. In DNA, the CDR3 is TGTGCCAGCAGCGCCTCCGGGACTAGCGGGAGGGCGTACAATGAGCAGTTCTTC. It yields the protein CASSASGTSGRAYNEQFF.

This sequence joins TRBV28 and TRBJ2-4, with D unclear. The CDR3 is 13 residues long. Germline V gene sequence: CDR1 MDHEN, CDR2 SYDVKM. V gave up 5 bases and J gave up 8 bases, with 13 bases separating them. The CDR3 sequence is CASSPVRMDIQYF. The CDR3 DNA is TGTGCCAGCAGTCCGGTGCGTATGGACATTCAGTACTTC.

The chain carries TRBV19 and TRBJ2-5, with D perhaps TRBD2 (5 bases). Trimming took off 0 bases at V and 5 bases at J, with 13 bases between the two ends. The CDR3 has 15 residues. Per germline, CDR1 LNHDA and CDR2 SQIVND (reference sequence). The CDR3 nucleotides are TGTGCCAGTAGTATAGAGGGTTCCTCGGGGGAGACCCAGTACTTC. Protein: CASSIEGSSGETQYF.

The rearrangement joins TRBV4-3 to TRBJ2-5, with D perhaps matching TRBD2 (5 bases). Trimming took 3 bases from V and 3 from J, leaving 14 bases between them. The CDR3 extends over 15 amino acids. Germline V lookup: CDR1 LGHNA, CDR2 YSLEER. The CDR3, as DNA: TGCGCCAGCAGCCAGATGGGTAGCGAGGAAGAGACCCAGTACTTC. Amino acid sequence: CASSQMGSEEETQYF.

This chain uses TRBV7-2 with TRBJ2-5, with 14 positions matching TRBD2. The CDR3 contains 15 residues. Germline V gene sequence: CDR1 SGHTA, CDR2 FQGNSA. V lost 5 bases to trimming and J lost 8 bases; unmatched junction nucleotides: 7. In DNA, the CDR3 is TGTGCCAGCAGCATCGGACTAGCGGGAGGTTTAACCCAGTACTTC. This codes for CASSIGLAGGLTQYF.

This clone appeared a few times. The rearrangement links TRBV30 to TRBJ1-2; 7 nucleotides align to TRBD1. Germline loops: CDR1 GTSNPN, CDR2 SVGIG (reference sequence). The length of the CDR3 is 15 residues. With V trimmed by 1 base and J by 2 bases, 7 bases remained unmatched. The CDR3 protein is CAWSGVSTGNYGYTF. The CDR3 region has the DNA TGTGCCTGGAGTGGGGTTTCGACAGGGAACTATGGCTACACCTTC.

The V and J genes are TRBV28 and TRBJ1-5; TRBD1 is a possible D gene (5 bases). This CDR3 contains 14 residues. Trimming stripped 6 bases from V and 3 bases from J, with 12 bases between. Germline CDR1 and CDR2: MDHEN and SYDVKM. CDR3 region: CASRPGTTNQPQHF. The CDR3 bases are TGTGCCAGCAGACCCGGGACTACCAATCAGCCCCAGCATTTT. Combining the CDR3 with reference TRBV28 and TRBJ1-5 gives the whole variable domain DVKVTQSSRYLVKRTGEKVFLECVQDMDHENMFWYRQDPGLGLRLIYFSYDVKMKEKGDIPEGYSVSREKKERFSLILESASTNQTSMYLCASRPGTTNQPQHFGDGTRLSIL.

Here the CDR3 DNA reads TGTGCCAGCAGTCCAGGGACTAGCAGTTCCTACGAGCAGTACTTC. It translates to CASSPGTSSSYEQYF. The chain couples TRBV27 to TRBJ2-7; the match to TRBD2 covers 9 bases. Germline trimming cut 5 bases from V and 1 base from J; bases unmatched to any gene: 6. The CDR3 is made up of 15 amino acids. Germline CDR1 reads MNHEY; CDR2 reads SMNVEV (reference sequence).

The rearrangement links TRBV19 to TRBJ2-5, with 8 bases lining up with TRBD2. This CDR3 has 15 residues. The V segment lost 4 bases and the J segment 3 bases; nucleotides outside the gene matches: 7. Germline assignment: CDR1 LNHDA and CDR2 SQIVND (reference sequence). CDR3: CASSRLTSGEETQYF. The DNA for the CDR3 is TGTGCCAGTAGTAGGCTTACTAGCGGAGAAGAGACCCAGTACTTC.

DNA of the CDR3: TGTGCCAGTAGTATAATCGTCGGAGAAAAATCTAATGAAAAACTGTTTTTT. This translates into CASSIIVGEKSNEKLFF. J is TRBJ1-4 and V is TRBV19; D remains ambiguous. The CDR3 has 17 amino acids. Per germline, CDR1 LNHDA and CDR2 SQIVND (reference sequence). The V gene lost 2 bases and the J gene lost 3 bases, with 16 bases spanning the gap.

This chain links TRBV5-6 with TRBJ1-4; D might be TRBD1 (6 bases). With 5 bases removed from V and 7 bases from J, the gap between germline ends came to 18 bases. This CDR3 has 15 residues. Germline lookup yields CDR1 SGHDT and CDR2 YYEEEE. CDR3 amino acids: CASSPGTRGGEKLFF. The CDR3, as DNA: TGTGCCAGCAGTCCTGGGACAAGAGGGGGTGAAAAACTGTTTTTT. Complete variable domain (other parts from reference TRBV5-6 and TRBJ1-4): DAGVTQSPTHLIKTRGQQVTLRCSPKSGHDTVSWYQQALGQGPQFIFQYYEEEERQRGNFPDRFSGHQFPNYSSELNVNALLLGDSALYLCASSPGTRGGEKLFFGSGTQLSVL.

This chain links TRBV7-2 with TRBJ1-5; the D gene is possibly TRBD1 (5 bases). Germline V gene data show CDR1 as SGHTA and CDR2 as FQGNSA. Deletions cut 2 bases from V and 4 bases from J, with 15 bases between. The CDR3 is 16 residues long. In DNA, the CDR3 is TGTGCCAGCAGCTTAACGGGGGGGTGGCCGAATCAGCCCCAGCATTTT. Protein product: CASSLTGGWPNQPQHF.

The chain recombines TRBV5-4 with TRBJ2-2; 8 nucleotides line up with TRBD2. V was pared by 1 base and J by 4 bases, with 3 bases of the junction left unmatched. Germline CDR1 reads SGHNT; CDR2 reads YYREEE (reference sequence). The CDR3 sequence is 15 residues long. The CDR3 bases are TGTGCCAGCAGCTTGCCCGGGACTAGCACCGGGGAGCTGTTTTTT. Translated, it gives CASSLPGTSTGELFF.

In this sample, this clone turned up a few times. The rearrangement joins TRBV18 to TRBJ2-7; 7 nucleotides match TRBD2. From germline, CDR1 is KGHSH and CDR2 LQKENI. The CDR3 has 13 amino acids. V shed 2 bases and J 3 bases; nucleotides not matched to a gene: 1. This CDR3 reads CASSPREGYEQYF. The CDR3 DNA sequence: TGTGCCAGCTCACCAAGGGAGGGCTACGAGCAGTACTTC. Full variable domain (remainder filled in from reference TRBV18 and TRBJ2-7): NAGVMQNPRHLVRRRGQEARLRCSPMKGHSHVYWYRQLPEEGLKFMVYLQKENIIDESGMPKERFSAEFPKEGPSILRIQQVVRGDSAAYFCASSPREGYEQYFGPGTRLTVT.

A single count supports this clone. CDR3 in amino acids: CASTPRGANEQFF. The DNA of the CDR3 is TGTGCCAGCACCCCCCGGGGAGCGAACGAGCAGTTCTTC. The chain uses TRBV11-2 and TRBJ2-1, with D perhaps TRBD2 (5 bases). The germline CDR1 and CDR2 sequences are SGHAT and FQNNGV. This CDR3 has 13 amino acids. V was clipped by 7 bases and J by 10 bases, with 17 bases between them.

This chain uses TRBV6-1 with TRBJ2-3; 9 nucleotides line up with TRBD1. The CDR3 covers 14 residues. The J segment lost 4 bases and the V segment lost 7 bases, leaving 6 bases of the junction unmatched. Germline V gene sequence: CDR1 MNHNS, CDR2 SASEGT. The DNA for the CDR3 is TGTGCCAGCAATCTGGACAGGGGCTCAGATACGCAGTATTTT. This codes for CASNLDRGSDTQYF.

This clone was seen only a few times. The chain links TRBV14 to TRBJ1-5, with D hard to call. The CDR3 is 13 amino acids. From germline, CDR1 is SGHDN and CDR2 FVKESK. V was cut by 3 bases and J by 9 bases, with 12 bases left in between. The CDR3: CASSQNTVGPQHF. CDR3 bases: TGTGCCAGCAGCCAGAACACCGTTGGGCCCCAGCATTTT.

In this sample, this clone turned up once. This rearrangement joins TRBV2 to TRBJ2-7, with D perhaps TRBD1 (8 bases). Trimming stripped 9 bases from V and 1 base from J, with 13 bases between. This CDR3 is 13 amino acids long. Germline V gives CDR1 SNHLY, CDR2 FYNNEI. The CDR3 DNA is TGTGCCAGTAAACAGGGGGGGTCCTACGAGCAGTACTTC. Amino acid sequence: CASKQGGSYEQYF.

CDR3 region: CASSSSTGSETQYF. The CDR3 DNA sequence: TGTGCCAGCAGCTCTTCGACAGGGTCAGAGACCCAGTACTTC. The chain recombines TRBV7-3 with TRBJ2-5, with 7 bases aligning to TRBD1. The CDR3 is 14 residues long. Germline V CDR1 and CDR2: SGHTA, FQGTGA. Germline trimming cut 4 bases from V and 4 bases from J; bases unmatched to any gene: 6.

The chain links TRBV19 to TRBJ2-2, with 9 nucleotides matching TRBD1. The CDR3 consists of 15 residues. With V trimmed by 6 bases and J by 7 bases, 9 bases remained unmatched. Germline loops: CDR1 LNHDA, CDR2 SQIVND (reference sequence). CDR3 nucleotide sequence: TGTGCCAGTAGCTGGAGGACAGGGGAGGGCGGGGAGCTGTTTTTT. As protein: CASSWRTGEGGELFF. The entire variable domain, with the rest obtained from reference TRBV19 and TRBJ2-2, is as follows: DGGITQSPKYLFRKEGQNVTLSCEQNLNHDAMYWYRQDPGQGLRLIYYSQIVNDFQKGDIAEGYSVSREKKESFPLTVTSAQKNPTAFYLCASSWRTGEGGELFFGEGSRLTVL.